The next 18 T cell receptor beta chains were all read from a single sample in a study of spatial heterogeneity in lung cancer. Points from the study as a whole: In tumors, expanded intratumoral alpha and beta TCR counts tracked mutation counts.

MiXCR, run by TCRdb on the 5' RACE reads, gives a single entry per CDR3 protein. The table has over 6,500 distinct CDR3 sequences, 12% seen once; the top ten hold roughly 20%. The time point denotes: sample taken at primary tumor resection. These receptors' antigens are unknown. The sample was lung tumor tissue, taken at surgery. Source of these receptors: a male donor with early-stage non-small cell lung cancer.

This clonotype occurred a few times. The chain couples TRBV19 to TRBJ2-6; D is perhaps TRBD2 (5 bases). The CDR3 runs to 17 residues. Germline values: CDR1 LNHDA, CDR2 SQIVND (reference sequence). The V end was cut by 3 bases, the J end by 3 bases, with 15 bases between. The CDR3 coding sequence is TGTGCCAGTAGTATGGTCCGGGGAAATGGTGGGGCCAACGTCCTGACTTTC. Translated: CASSMVRGNGGANVLTF.

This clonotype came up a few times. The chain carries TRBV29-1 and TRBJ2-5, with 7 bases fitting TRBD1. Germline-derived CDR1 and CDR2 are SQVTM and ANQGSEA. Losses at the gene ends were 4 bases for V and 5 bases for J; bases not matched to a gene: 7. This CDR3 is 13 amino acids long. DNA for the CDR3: TGCAGCGTTGGGCTACAGGGGAAGGAGACCCAGTACTTC. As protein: CSVGLQGKETQYF.

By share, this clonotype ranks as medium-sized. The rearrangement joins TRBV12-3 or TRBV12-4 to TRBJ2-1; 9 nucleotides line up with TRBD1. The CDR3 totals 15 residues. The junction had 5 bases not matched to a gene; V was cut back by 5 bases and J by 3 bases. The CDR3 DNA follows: TGTGCCAGCAGTCTCGGACAGGGGTACTACAATGAGCAGTTCTTC. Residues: CASSLGQGYYNEQFF.

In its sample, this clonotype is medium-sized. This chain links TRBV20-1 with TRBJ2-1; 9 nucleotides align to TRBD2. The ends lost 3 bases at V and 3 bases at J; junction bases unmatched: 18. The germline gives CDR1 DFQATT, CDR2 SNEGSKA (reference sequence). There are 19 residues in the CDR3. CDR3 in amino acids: CSARPLGGRALTFYNEQFF. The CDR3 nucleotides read TGCAGTGCTAGGCCTCTCGGCGGGAGGGCCCTTACCTTCTACAATGAGCAGTTCTTC.

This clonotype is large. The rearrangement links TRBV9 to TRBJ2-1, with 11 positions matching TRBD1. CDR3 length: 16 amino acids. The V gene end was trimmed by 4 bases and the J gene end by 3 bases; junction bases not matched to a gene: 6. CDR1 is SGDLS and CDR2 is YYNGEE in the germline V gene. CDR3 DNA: TGTGCCAGCAGCCCCGGGACAGGGGGTTTCTACAATGAGCAGTTCTTC. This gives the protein CASSPGTGGFYNEQFF.

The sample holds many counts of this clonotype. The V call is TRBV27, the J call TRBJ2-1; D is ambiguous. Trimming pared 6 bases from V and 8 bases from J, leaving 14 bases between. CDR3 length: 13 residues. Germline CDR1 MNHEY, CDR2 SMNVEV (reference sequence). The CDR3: CASRVSPYHEQFF. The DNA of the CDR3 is TGTGCCAGCAGGGTGAGCCCATACCATGAGCAGTTCTTC.

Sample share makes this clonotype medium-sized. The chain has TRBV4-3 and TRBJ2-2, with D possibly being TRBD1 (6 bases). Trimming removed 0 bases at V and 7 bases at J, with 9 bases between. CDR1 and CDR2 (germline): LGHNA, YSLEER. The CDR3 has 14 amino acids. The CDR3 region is CASSQDRQDGELFF. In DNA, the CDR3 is TGCGCCAGCAGCCAAGATCGACAGGACGGGGAGCTGTTTTTT.

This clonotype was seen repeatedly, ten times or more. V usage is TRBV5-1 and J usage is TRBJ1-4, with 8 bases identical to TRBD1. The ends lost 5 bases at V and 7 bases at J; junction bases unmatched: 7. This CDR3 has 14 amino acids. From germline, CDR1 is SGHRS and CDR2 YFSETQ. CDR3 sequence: CASSDGQGSEKLFF. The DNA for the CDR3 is TGCGCCAGCAGTGACGGACAGGGTAGTGAAAAACTGTTTTTT. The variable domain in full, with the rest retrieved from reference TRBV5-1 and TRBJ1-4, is KAGVTQTPRYLIKTRGQQVTLSCSPISGHRSVSWYQQTPGQGLQFLFEYFSETQRNKGNFPGRFSGRQFSNSRSEMNVSTLELGDSALYLCASSDGQGSEKLFFGSGTQLSVL.

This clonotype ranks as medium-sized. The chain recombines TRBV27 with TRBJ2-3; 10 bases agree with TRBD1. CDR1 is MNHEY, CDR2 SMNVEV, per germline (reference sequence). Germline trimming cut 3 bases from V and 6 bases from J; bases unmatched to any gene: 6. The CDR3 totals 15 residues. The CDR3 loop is CASSFWTGGVDTQYF. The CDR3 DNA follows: TGTGCCAGCAGTTTTTGGACAGGGGGAGTGGATACGCAGTATTTT.

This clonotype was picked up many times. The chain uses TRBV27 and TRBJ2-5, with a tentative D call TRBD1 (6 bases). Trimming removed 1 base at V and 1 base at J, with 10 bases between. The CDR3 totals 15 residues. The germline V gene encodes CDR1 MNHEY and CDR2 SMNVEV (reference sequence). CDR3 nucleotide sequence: TGTGCCAGCAGTTTATTTGGGGGCCTCCAAGAGACCCAGTACTTC. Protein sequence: CASSLFGGLQETQYF.

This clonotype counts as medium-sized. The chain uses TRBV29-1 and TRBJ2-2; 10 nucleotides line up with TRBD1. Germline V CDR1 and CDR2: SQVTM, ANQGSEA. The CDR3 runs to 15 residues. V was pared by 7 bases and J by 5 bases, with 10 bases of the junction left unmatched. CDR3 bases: TGCAGCGGGAAAGTGGGGACAGGGGCGACCGGGGAGCTGTTTTTT. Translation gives CSGKVGTGATGELFF.

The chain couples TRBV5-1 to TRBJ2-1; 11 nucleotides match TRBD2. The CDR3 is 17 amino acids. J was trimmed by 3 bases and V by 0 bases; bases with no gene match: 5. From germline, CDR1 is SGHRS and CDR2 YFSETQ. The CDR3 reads CASSLEPGLAVYNEQFF. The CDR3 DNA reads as TGCGCCAGCAGCTTGGAGCCGGGACTAGCGGTCTACAATGAGCAGTTCTTC.

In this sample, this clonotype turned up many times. In DNA, the CDR3 is TGCAGTGCTGAGGGGGGAGATACGCAGTATTTT. It codes for CSAEGGDTQYF. The chain combines TRBV20-1 with TRBJ2-3; D may be TRBD1 or TRBD2 (6 bases each). The CDR3 sequence is 11 residues long. CDR1 and CDR2 from the germline V gene are DFQATT and SNEGSKA (reference sequence). V dropped 5 bases and J dropped 5 bases, with 8 bases sitting between them.

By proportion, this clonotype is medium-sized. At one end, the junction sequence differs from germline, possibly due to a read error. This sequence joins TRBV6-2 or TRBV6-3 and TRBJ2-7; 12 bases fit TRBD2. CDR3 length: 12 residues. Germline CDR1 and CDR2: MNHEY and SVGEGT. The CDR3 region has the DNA TGTGCCAGCAGCGAAGGACTAGCGGGGTTCCACTTC. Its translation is CASSEGLAGFHF.

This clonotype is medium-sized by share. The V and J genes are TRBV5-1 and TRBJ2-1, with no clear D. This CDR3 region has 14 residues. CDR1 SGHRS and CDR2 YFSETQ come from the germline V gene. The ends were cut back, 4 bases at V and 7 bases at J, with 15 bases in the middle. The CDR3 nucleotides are TGCGCCAGCAGCGGACCCCCCGTTGGGAATGAGCAGTTCTTC. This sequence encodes CASSGPPVGNEQFF. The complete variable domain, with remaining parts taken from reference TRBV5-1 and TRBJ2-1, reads KAGVTQTPRYLIKTRGQQVTLSCSPISGHRSVSWYQQTPGQGLQFLFEYFSETQRNKGNFPGRFSGRQFSNSRSEMNVSTLELGDSALYLCASSGPPVGNEQFFGPGTRLTVL.

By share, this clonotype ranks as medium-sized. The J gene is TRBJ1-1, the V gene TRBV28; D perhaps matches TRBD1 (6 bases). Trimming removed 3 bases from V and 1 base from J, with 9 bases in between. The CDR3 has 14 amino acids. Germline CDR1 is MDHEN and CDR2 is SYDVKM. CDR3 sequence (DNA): TGTGCCAGCAGTTTTCAGGGGTGGAACACTGAAGCTTTCTTT. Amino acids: CASSFQGWNTEAFF.

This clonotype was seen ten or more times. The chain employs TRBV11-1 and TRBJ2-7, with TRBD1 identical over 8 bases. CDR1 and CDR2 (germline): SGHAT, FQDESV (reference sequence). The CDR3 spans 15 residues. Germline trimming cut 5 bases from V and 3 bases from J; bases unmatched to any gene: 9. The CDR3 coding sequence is TGTGCCAGCAGCCCCTCGGACAGGGCGTTCTACGAGCAGTACTTC. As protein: CASSPSDRAFYEQYF.

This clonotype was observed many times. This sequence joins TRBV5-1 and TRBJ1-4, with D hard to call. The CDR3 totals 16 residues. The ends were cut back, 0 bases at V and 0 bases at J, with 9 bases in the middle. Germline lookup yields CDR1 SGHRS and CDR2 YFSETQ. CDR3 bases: TGCGCCAGCAGCTTGGACAGAACTGCAACTAATGAAAAACTGTTTTTT. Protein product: CASSLDRTATNEKLFF.